This T cell receptor (beta chain) stems from a study of blood T cell repertoires in COVID-19. In the study overall: T cells, B-cell-depleted T cells, or PBMCs supplied cDNA or gDNA.

CDR3 length: 14 amino acids. Germline V gene lookup returns CDR1 LNHDA and CDR2 SQIVND (reference sequence). V gave up 8 bases and J gave up 5 bases, with 16 bases separating them. In the source study's methods: Counts of nucleated cells, estimated from reference gene primer amplification, were obtained. Some clones are missing from TCRdb's copy, which holds only in-frame ones; the method was immunoSEQ multiplex PCR. V and J calls and clone size are copied from that table; D and trimming were computed from the DNA. Found here are about 100,000 clones, around 93% of them singletons; the top ten hold roughly 2%.

The source of this sequence is a human donor with active COVID-19. The donor label of this sample is uncertain. The rearrangement links TRBV19 to TRBJ1-5; D might be TRBD1 (6 bases). The source material was peripheral blood. Written as DNA, the CDR3 is TGTGCCAGTGCCCCCGGGACATTGTATCAGCCCCAGCATTTT. It yields the protein CASAPGTLYQPQHF.